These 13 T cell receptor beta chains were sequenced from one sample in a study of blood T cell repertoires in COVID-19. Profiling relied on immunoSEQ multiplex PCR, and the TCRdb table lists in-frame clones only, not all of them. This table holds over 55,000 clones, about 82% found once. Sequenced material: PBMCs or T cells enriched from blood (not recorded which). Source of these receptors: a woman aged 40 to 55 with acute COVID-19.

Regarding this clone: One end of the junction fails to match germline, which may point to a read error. The CDR3 reads CASSVDDTEAFF. The CDR3 nucleotides are TGTGCCAGCAGCGTAGACGACACCGAAGCTTTCTTT. The gene calls are TRBV9 and TRBJ1-1; no definite D call. There are 12 residues in the CDR3. Germline CDR1 SGDLS, CDR2 YYNGEE. Together with reference TRBV9 and TRBJ1-1, the CDR3 gives the full variable domain: DSGVTQTPKHLITATGQRVTLRCSPRSGDLSVYWYQQSLDQGLQFLIQYYNGEERAKGNILERFSAQQFPDLHSELNLSSLELGDSALYFCASSVDDTEAFFGQGTRLTVV.

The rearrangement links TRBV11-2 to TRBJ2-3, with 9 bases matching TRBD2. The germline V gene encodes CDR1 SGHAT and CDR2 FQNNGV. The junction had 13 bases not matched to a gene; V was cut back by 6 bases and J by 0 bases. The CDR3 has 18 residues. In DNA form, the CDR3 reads TGTGCCAGCAGGTTCCGGAGAGCCGGGACTAGCAGCACAGATACGCAGTATTTT. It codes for CASRFRRAGTSSTDTQYF.

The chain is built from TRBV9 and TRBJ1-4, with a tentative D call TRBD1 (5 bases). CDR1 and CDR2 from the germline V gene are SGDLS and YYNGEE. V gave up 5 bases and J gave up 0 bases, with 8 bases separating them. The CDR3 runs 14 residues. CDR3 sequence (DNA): TGTGCCAGCAGTAGACAGTCAACTAATGAAAAACTGTTTTTT. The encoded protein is CASSRQSTNEKLFF.

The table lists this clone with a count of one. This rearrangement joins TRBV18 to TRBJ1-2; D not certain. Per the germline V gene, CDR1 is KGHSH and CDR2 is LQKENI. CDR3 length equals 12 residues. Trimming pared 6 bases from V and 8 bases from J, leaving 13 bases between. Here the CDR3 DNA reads TGTGCCAGCTCCGTGAGGGTGGACGGCTACACCTTC. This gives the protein CASSVRVDGYTF. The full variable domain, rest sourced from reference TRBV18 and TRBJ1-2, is NAGVMQNPRHLVRRRGQEARLRCSPMKGHSHVYWYRQLPEEGLKFMVYLQKENIIDESGMPKERFSAEFPKEGPSILRIQQVVRGDSAAYFCASSVRVDGYTFGSGTRLTVV.

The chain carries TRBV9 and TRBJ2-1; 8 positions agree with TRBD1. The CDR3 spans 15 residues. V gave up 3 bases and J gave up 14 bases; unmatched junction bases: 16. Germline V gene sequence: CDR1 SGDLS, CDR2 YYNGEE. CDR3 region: CASSDPNRGNFVKFF. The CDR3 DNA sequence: TGTGCCAGCAGCGACCCAAACAGGGGGAATTTCGTCAAGTTCTTC.

CDR3 residues: CASSEGPETQYF. The CDR3, as DNA: TGTGCCAGCAGTGAGGGGCCGGAGACCCAGTACTTC. This rearrangement joins TRBV2 to TRBJ2-5; D perhaps matches TRBD1 (5 bases). This CDR3 is built from 12 residues. Trimming cost V 3 bases and J 5 bases, with 7 bases left between them. Germline CDR1 SNHLY, CDR2 FYNNEI.

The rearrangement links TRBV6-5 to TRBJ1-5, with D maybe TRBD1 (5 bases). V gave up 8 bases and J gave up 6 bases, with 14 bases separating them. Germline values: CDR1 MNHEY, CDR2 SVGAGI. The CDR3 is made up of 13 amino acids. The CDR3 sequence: CASGRGLTQPQHF. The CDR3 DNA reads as TGTGCCAGCGGCCGGGGGTTAACTCAGCCCCAGCATTTT.

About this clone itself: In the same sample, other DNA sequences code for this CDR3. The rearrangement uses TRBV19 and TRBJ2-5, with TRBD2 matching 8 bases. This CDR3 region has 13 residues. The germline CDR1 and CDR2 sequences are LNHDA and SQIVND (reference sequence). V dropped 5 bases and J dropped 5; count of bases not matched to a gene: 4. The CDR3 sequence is CASSSGGSETQYF. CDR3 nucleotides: TGTGCCAGTAGTTCGGGGGGGAGTGAGACCCAGTACTTC. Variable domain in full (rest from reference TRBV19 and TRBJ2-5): DGGITQSPKYLFRKEGQNVTLSCEQNLNHDAMYWYRQDPGQGLRLIYYSQIVNDFQKGDIAEGYSVSREKKESFPLTVTSAQKNPTAFYLCASSSGGSETQYFGPGTRLLVL.

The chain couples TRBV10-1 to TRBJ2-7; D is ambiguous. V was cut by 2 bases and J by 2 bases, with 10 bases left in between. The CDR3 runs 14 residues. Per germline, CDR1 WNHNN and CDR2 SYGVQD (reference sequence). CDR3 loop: CASSEQVETYEQYV. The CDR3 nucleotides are TGCGCCAGCAGTGAGCAGGTCGAAACCTACGAGCAGTACGTC.

The CDR3 DNA sequence: TGTGCCAGTAGTAAGCCTAGCGGGCCCTCGGATGAGCAGTTCTTC. Translating gives CASSKPSGPSDEQFF. V and J are TRBV19 and TRBJ2-1; the match to TRBD2 covers 8 bases. CDR1 is LNHDA, CDR2 SQIVND, per germline (reference sequence). The CDR3 runs to 15 residues. The junction had 10 bases not matched to a gene; V was cut back by 4 bases and J by 8 bases.

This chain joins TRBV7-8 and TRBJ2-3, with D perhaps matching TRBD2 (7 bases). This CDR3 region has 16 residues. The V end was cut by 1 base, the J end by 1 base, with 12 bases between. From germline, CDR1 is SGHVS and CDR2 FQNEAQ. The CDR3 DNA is TGTGCCAGCAGCTTAGGAGGGGGAGGGGGCACAGATACGCAGTATTTT. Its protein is CASSLGGGGGTDTQYF.

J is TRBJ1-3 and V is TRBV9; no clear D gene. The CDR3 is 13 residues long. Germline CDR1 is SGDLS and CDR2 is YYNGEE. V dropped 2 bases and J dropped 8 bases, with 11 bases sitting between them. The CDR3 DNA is TGTGCCAGCAGCGTGGGCGAGGGAGACACCATATATTTT. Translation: CASSVGEGDTIYF.

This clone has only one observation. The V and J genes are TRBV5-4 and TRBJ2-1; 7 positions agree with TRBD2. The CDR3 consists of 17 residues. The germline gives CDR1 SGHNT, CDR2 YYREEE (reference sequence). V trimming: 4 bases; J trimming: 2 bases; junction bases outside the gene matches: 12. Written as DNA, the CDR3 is TGTGCCAGCAGCCCGGGCGGTCCTAGCGGTACCTACAATGAGCAGTTCTTC. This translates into CASSPGGPSGTYNEQFF.